Sequencing of this TCR beta chain was carried out in a study of Tregs in tolerant kidney transplant recipients. Profiled with immunoSEQ multiplex PCR; TCRdb holds only in-frame clones, not every one. In the table there are about 15,000 clones, around nine tenths of which are singletons. After removal of 3 bases from V and 0 bases from J, the junction contained 2 bases not matched to a gene. This CDR3 region has 15 residues. CDR1 is SGHTA and CDR2 is FQGNSA in the germline V gene. Sequencing input: CD8+ T cells from blood. The J gene is TRBJ2-3, the V gene TRBV7-2, with 8 bases identical to TRBD2. The receptor was derived from a human donor in good health. In nucleotides, the CDR3 is TGTGCCAGCAGCTTCCGCGGGAGGAGCACAGATACGCAGTATTTT. This translates into CASSFRGRSTDTQYF.